A single sample is the source of the 8 T cell receptor beta chains below, sequenced in a study of blood T cell repertoires in COVID-19. Sequencing was performed with immunoSEQ multiplex PCR; in TCRdb, only in-frame clones are kept and a portion is missing. Found here are about 300,000 clones, approximately 85% of them singletons; the top ten hold around 2.2%. The specimen was PBMCs or T cells enriched from blood (not recorded which). The receptor set was obtained from a man under 40 who had recovered from COVID-19.

CDR3 DNA: TGTGCCATCAGAATTATCCGGGAGGGAAGTAATGAGCAGTTCTTC. Translating it yields CAIRIIREGSNEQFF. This rearrangement joins TRBV10-3 to TRBJ2-1; 8 nucleotides agree with TRBD2. The CDR3 consists of 15 residues. CDR1 and CDR2 (germline): ENHRY, SYGVKD. Trimming at V came to 6 bases and at J to 7 bases, leaving 11 bases not matched to a gene.

The genes are TRBV9 and TRBJ1-1; tentatively, D is TRBD1 (6 bases). Germline CDR1 reads SGDLS; CDR2 reads YYNGEE. The length of the CDR3 is 17 residues. Trimming cost V 3 bases and J 0 bases, with 18 bases left between them. CDR3 residues: CASSAHERDTLNTEAFF. The CDR3, as DNA: TGTGCCAGCAGCGCACACGAGAGGGACACTCTGAACACTGAAGCTTTCTTT.

The table lists this clone with a few counts. CDR3 amino acids: CSVNRGTSGNTIYF. The CDR3 DNA reads as TGCAGCGTGAACAGGGGGACCTCTGGAAACACCATATATTTT. The chain carries TRBV29-1 and TRBJ1-3, with TRBD1 identical over 8 bases. This CDR3 is built from 14 residues. The V segment lost 6 bases and the J segment 0 bases; nucleotides outside the gene matches: 4. Looked up from germline, CDR1 is SQVTM and CDR2 is ANQGSEA.

This sequence joins TRBV7-3 and TRBJ2-5; tentative D call: TRBD2 (5 bases). This CDR3 contains 13 residues. V lost 4 bases, J lost 5 bases, and 11 bases lay in between. The germline V gene encodes CDR1 SGHTA and CDR2 FQGTGA. The CDR3 reads CASSSTRTETQYF. CDR3 DNA sequence: TGTGCCAGCAGCTCCACTAGGACCGAGACCCAGTACTTC.

In this sample, this clone turned up many times. As DNA, the CDR3 is TGTGCCAGCAGCCCATTCGGACAAGACACTAACTATGGCTACACCTTC. Amino acid sequence: CASSPFGQDTNYGYTF. The V call is TRBV7-8, the J call TRBJ1-2; perhaps TRBD1 as D (5 bases). Trimming took 5 bases from V and 0 from J, leaving 16 bases between them. From germline, CDR1 is SGHVS and CDR2 FQNEAQ. The CDR3 sequence is 16 residues long.

The CDR3 coding sequence is TGTGCCAGCAGTTCGGGGGAATCACCCCTCCACTTT. This codes for CASSSGESPLHF. This chain connects TRBV6-5 to TRBJ1-6; weak D call: TRBD1 (5 bases). Deletions cut 4 bases from V and 10 bases from J, with 8 bases between. The CDR3 has 12 amino acids. Germline CDR1 is MNHEY and CDR2 is SVGAGI.

The chain combines TRBV18 with TRBJ2-5, with D unclear. Trimming stripped 6 bases from V and 5 bases from J, with 10 bases between. The germline gives CDR1 KGHSH, CDR2 LQKENI. The CDR3 extends over 12 amino acids. The CDR3 sequence is CASSSLMETQYF. The CDR3 bases are TGTGCCAGCTCGTCCCTTATGGAGACCCAGTACTTC.

This clone was picked up a small number of times. The rearrangement links TRBV5-1 to TRBJ2-6; unclear D gene. CDR1 is SGHRS and CDR2 is YFSETQ in the germline V gene. With 0 bases removed from V and 1 base from J, the gap between germline ends came to 8 bases. The CDR3 has 16 amino acids. The CDR3 DNA reads TGCGCCAGCAGCTTGGAATTCAGTTCTGGGGCCAACGTCCTGACTTTC. This gives the protein CASSLEFSSGANVLTF.